The present entry profiles one TCR beta chain with its context. Other DNA sequences in this specimen translate into the identical CDR3. This record comes from a study of shared clonotypes between healthy human individuals. Overall study: A couple of women and a few men aged 18 to 49 made up the donors.

Trimming took 8 bases from V and 6 from J; bases not matched to a gene: 5. The CDR3 contains 12 residues. Germline values: CDR1 MNHNS, CDR2 SASEGT. Around 97 million PBMCs supplied genomic DNA for unsorted samples. Several immunoSEQ plates held equal portions of the genomic DNA taken from each subset. Ten immunoSEQ deep assay plates held the unsorted PBMC DNA. Assay used: immunoSEQ multiplex PCR; TCRdb lists only in-frame clones, some missing. The table has some 470,000 clones, over 60% seen once. This sequence was found in a woman aged 40 to 50 in good health. Some clones in this sample may be carry-over from other donors' samples. The V and J genes are TRBV6-1 and TRBJ1-1; 8 bases map to TRBD1. Sequencing input: PBMCs. This CDR3 is CASRQGSAEAFF. The CDR3 region has the DNA TGTGCCAGCCGACAGGGGAGCGCTGAAGCTTTCTTT.